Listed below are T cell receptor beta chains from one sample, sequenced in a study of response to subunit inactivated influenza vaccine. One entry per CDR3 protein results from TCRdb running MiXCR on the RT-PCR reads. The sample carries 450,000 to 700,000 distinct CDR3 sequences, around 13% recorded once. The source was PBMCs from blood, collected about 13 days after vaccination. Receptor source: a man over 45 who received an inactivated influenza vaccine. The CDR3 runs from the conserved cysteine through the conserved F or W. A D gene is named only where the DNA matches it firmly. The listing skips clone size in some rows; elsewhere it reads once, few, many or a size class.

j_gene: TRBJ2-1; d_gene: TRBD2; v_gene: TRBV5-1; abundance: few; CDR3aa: CASSLDGRVSYNEQFF; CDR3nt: TGCGCCAGCAGCTTGGACGGGAGGGTCTCCTACAATGAGCAGTTCTTC
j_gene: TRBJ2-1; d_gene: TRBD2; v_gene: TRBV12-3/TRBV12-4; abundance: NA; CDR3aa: CASRGTRGGNEQFF; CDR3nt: TGTGCCAGCAGGGGGACTAGGGGTGGCAATGAGCAGTTCTTC
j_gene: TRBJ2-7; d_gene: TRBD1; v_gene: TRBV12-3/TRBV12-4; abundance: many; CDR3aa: CASSLEVDRATEQYF; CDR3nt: TGTGCCAGCAGTTTAGAAGTCGACAGGGCTACGGAGCAGTACTTC
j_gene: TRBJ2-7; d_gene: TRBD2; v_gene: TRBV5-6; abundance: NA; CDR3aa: CASSLRLAGNYEQYF; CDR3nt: TGTGCCAGCAGCCTCCGACTAGCGGGAAACTACGAGCAGTACTTC
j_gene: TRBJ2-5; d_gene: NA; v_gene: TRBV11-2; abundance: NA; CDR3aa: CASSLSPGLLQETQYF; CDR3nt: TGTGCCAGCAGCCTAAGCCCCGGGCTTCTACAAGAGACCCAGTACTTC
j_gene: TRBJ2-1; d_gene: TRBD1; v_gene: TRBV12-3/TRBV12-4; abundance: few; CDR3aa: CASSEMGTGLWNEQFF; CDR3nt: TGTGCCAGCAGCGAGATGGGGACAGGGTTGTGGAATGAGCAGTTCTTC
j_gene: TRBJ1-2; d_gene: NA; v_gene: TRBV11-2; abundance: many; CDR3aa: CASSLGGRGYGYTF; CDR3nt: TGTGCCAGCAGCTTAGGCGGGAGGGGCTATGGCTACACCTTC
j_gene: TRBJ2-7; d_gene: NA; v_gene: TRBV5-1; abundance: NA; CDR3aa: CASSLVPGPGEQYF; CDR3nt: TGCGCCAGCAGCTTGGTCCCAGGACCGGGCGAGCAGTACTTC
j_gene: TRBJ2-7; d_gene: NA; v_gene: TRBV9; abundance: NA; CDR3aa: CASSVDLGVPYEQYF; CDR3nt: TGTGCCAGCAGCGTAGATTTGGGGGTTCCCTACGAGCAGTACTTC
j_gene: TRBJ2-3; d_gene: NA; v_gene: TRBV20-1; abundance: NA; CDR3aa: CSARVDRDTDTQYF; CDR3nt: TGCAGTGCTAGAGTAGACCGGGACACAGATACGCAGTATTTT
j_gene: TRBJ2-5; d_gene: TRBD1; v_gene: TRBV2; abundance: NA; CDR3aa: CASTGGQGAVETQYF; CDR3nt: TGTGCCAGCACTGGGGGACAGGGGGCCGTGGAGACCCAGTACTTC
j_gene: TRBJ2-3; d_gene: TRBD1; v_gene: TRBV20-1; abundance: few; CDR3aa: CSATQGAATDTQYF; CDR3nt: TGCAGTGCTACCCAGGGGGCAGCCACAGATACGCAGTATTTT
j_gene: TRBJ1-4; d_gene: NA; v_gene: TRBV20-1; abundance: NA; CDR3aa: CSAPYSRTNEKLFF; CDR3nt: TGCAGTGCCCCTTACAGCCGAACTAATGAAAAACTGTTTTTT
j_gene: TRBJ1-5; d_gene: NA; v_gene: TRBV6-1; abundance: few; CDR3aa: CASNPPVQGINQPQHF; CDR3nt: TGTGCCAGCAACCCCCCCGTGCAGGGGATCAATCAGCCCCAGCATTTT
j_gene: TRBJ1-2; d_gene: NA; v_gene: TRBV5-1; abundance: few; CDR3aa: CASSSGTSDGSSYGYTF; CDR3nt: TGCGCCAGCAGCTCGGGGACATCGGATGGTTCTAGCTATGGCTACACCTTC